The rows below give T cell receptor beta chains drawn from one sample of a study of fetal regulatory T cell absence and autoimmunity. Sequencing used immunoSEQ multiplex PCR; TCRdb keeps in-frame clones, though not all of them. The data contain about 43,000 clones, about 80% of them singletons. The sample comprised cord blood. These receptors were taken from a newborn boy with IPEX syndrome. The CDR3 runs from the conserved cysteine through the conserved F or W. A D gene is named only where the DNA matches it firmly.

j_call d_call v_call cdr3_aa
TRBJ2-5 NA TRBV4-1 CASSQGERQRQETQYF
TRBJ2-7 TRBD2 TRBV6-1 CASRGLARYEQYF
TRBJ2-7 TRBD2 TRBV4-3 CASSQGLAGGSYEQYF
TRBJ1-4 NA TRBV6-5 CASASTNEKLFF
TRBJ2-6 NA TRBV5-4 CASSPGQGTPGANVLTF
TRBJ2-1 TRBD2 TRBV9 CASSPQRGGPYNEQFF
TRBJ2-5 NA TRBV21-1 CADSVPGQGITRAQETQYF
TRBJ2-1 NA TRBV30 CAWSINEQFF
TRBJ2-7 TRBD2 TRBV27 CASSLLPGTSVYEQYF
TRBJ2-3 NA TRBV5-5 CASSLGGLAIDTQYF
TRBJ2-7 NA TRBV5-1 CASSLAQDYEQYF
TRBJ1-2 NA TRBV11-2 CASSPSTRRGYGYTF
TRBJ1-2 NA TRBV9 CASSVATARAGGYTF
TRBJ2-3 NA TRBV5-4 CASSLFGRTDTQYF
TRBJ1-1 NA TRBV6-5 CASSWGREAFF
TRBJ1-1 NA TRBV12-5 CASGLTQGSGAFF
TRBJ1-1 NA TRBV29-1 CSVQQVLNTEAFF
TRBJ2-3 TRBD2 TRBV5-1 CASSSIAGGLDTQYF
TRBJ2-3 NA TRBV6-1 CASRGVPEDTQYF
TRBJ2-1 TRBD2 TRBV4-2 CASSQEPFSGANEQFF
TRBJ1-1 NA TRBV11-3 CASSLDAWDSVNTEAFF
TRBJ2-1 NA TRBV13 CASSLGLAYNEQFF
TRBJ1-2 NA TRBV7-9 CASSFRGFYGYTF
TRBJ1-2 NA TRBV21-1 CASSNHRDGYTF
TRBJ1-1 NA TRBV5-3 CARSLSTGMNTEAFF
TRBJ2-7 TRBD2 TRBV11-3 CASSLPVVLAGEQYF
TRBJ2-7 NA TRBV7-2 CASSLGIDSLGDF
TRBJ2-2 NA TRBV7-8 CASSPWRAGELFF
TRBJ1-6 NA TRBV30 CAWSKFGQPSARYSPLHF
TRBJ1-2 NA TRBV6-1 CASIRAPDVYGYTF
TRBJ2-5 NA TRBV7-6 CASSPHLGETQYF
TRBJ2-3 NA TRBV5-1 CASSVSTDTQYF
TRBJ2-3 TRBD2 TRBV6-9 CASSYGASGSTDTQYF
TRBJ1-1 TRBD1 TRBV5-1 CASSLGQGASTEAFF
TRBJ2-5 NA TRBV6-6 CASSYSPGVGRETQYF
TRBJ1-2 TRBD1 TRBV6-1 CASSGRLPLTGDNLYGYTF
TRBJ2-7 NA TRBV27 CASRPGPTLGQYF
TRBJ1-5 NA TRBV29-1 CSVEQRSNQPQHF
TRBJ1-1 NA TRBV10-3 CAISESIGAVNTEAFF
TRBJ2-4 NA TRBV29-1 CSVVGKLAKNIQYF
TRBJ1-1 TRBD1 TRBV6-1 CASSEYGRGLNTEAFF
TRBJ1-1 NA TRBV5-1 CASSFRGVGGTEAFF
TRBJ1-1 NA TRBV6-5 CASSYGGNTEAFF
TRBJ1-1 NA TRBV19 CASSITVMGGTEAFF
TRBJ2-7 NA TRBV6-1 CASSEAPASSNEQYF
TRBJ2-7 TRBD2 TRBV6-6 CASSYPPAGEGEQYF
TRBJ1-4 TRBD1 TRBV5-4 CASSSGQETKKLFF
TRBJ1-5 NA TRBV27 CASSFRVKKQPQHF
TRBJ2-3 NA TRBV7-2 CASSFARESGTDTQYF
TRBJ2-7 NA TRBV13 CASSLGQRAPYEQYF